Given below is one T cell receptor (beta chain) in context. The data originate from a study of T-cell memory formation after mild COVID-19. The germline gives CDR1 MNHEY, CDR2 SVGAGI. The V end was cut by 2 bases, the J end by 9 bases, with 5 bases between. There are 12 residues in the CDR3. TCRdb reprocessed the 5' RACE reads with MiXCR, giving one entry per CDR3 protein. The data contain about 430,000 distinct CDR3 sequences, approximately 19% of them singletons. The TCR comes from a man aged 18 to 29 who had mild COVID-19 (a few samples of this study predate the infection). Cell type and time point are not known. Sequenced input: PBMCs or a T cell subset sorted from them (not recorded which). The rearrangement links TRBV6-5 to TRBJ1-6; D gene uncertain. The CDR3 here is CASSYPGSPLHF. CDR3 DNA: TGTGCCAGCAGTTACCCAGGTTCACCCCTCCACTTT.